What follows describes a single T cell receptor (beta chain). Its antigen is not identified. This specimen comes from a study of vaccination effects on CD4 cells after COVID-19. Study-wide context: A density of fewer than 2.5 million PBMC per well was used; these cells were cultured with 10 IU/ml IL-2 and around 10 ug/ml peptides.

Libraries were prepared by immunoSEQ multiplex PCR; TCRdb keeps only in-frame clonotypes and omits some of them. Found here are 40,000 to 45,000 clones, 76% of them singletons; the top ten hold around 3.3%. Study-level findings and limits: New vaccine-induced clones dominated post-vaccine spike-reactive clones in convalescents. The study had few convalescent patients and no early post-infection timepoints.

CDR3 length: 13 amino acids. From germline, CDR1 is SNHLY and CDR2 FYNNEI. With V trimmed by 6 bases and J by 7 bases, 3 bases remained unmatched. Subsequent to approximately 11 days of culture, CD4+ T cells were isolated. It was between March and December 2020 that the person had a SARS-CoV-2 infection confirmed by PCR. Two doses of either BNT162b2 or mRNA-1273 were given to each participant. This sequence originates from a human donor who had a prior SARS-CoV-2 infection. This chain connects TRBV2 to TRBJ1-6, with 7 bases that match TRBD1. Specimen: CD4+ T cells from PBMCs cultured without peptide, collected after COVID-19 vaccination. The CDR3 coding sequence is TGTGCCAGCAGACAGGGGCCGAATTCACCCCTCCACTTT. It is translated as CASRQGPNSPLHF.